This TCR beta chain was retrieved from a study of T cell changes during pregnancy in multiple sclerosis. Data came from immunoSEQ multiplex PCR; TCRdb stores just in-frame clones and leaves some out. The data contain roughly 100,000 clones, roughly nine tenths of them singletons. The CDR3 totals 13 residues. From germline, CDR1 is SGHVS and CDR2 FNYEAQ. V was pared by 3 bases and J by 0 bases, with 5 bases between. The clonotype was recovered from a female donor with multiple sclerosis, enrolled in a pregnancy study. J is TRBJ1-1 and V is TRBV7-6, with D hard to call. This sample comprised peripheral blood, obtained after pregnancy. In DNA form, the CDR3 reads TGTGCCAGCAGCTTGCAGATGAACACTGAAGCTTTCTTT. It is translated as CASSLQMNTEAFF.